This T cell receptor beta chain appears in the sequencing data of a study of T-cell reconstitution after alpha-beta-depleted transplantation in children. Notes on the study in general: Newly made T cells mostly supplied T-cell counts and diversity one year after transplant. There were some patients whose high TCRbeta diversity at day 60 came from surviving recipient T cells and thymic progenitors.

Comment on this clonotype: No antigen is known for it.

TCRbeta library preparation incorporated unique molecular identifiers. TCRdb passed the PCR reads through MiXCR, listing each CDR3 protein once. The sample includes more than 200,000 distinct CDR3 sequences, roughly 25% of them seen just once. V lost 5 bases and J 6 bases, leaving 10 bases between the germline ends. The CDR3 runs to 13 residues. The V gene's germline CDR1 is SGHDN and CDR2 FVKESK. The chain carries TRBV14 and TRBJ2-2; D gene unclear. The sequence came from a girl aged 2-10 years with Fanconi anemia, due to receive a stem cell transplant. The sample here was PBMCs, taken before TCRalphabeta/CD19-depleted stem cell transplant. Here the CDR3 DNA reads TGTGCCAGCAGCGCTATCAGGTCCGGGGAGCTGTTTTTT. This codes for CASSAIRSGELFF.